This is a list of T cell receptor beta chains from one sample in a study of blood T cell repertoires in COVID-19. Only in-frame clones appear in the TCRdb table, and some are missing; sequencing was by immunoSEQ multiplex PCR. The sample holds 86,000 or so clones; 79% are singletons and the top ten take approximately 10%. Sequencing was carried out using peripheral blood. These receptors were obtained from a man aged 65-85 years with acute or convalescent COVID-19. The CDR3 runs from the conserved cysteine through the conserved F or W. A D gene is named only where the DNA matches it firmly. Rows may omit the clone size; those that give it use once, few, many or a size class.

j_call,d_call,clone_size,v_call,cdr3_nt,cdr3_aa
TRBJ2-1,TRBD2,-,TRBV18,TGTGCCAGCTCAAATTCAATCGGGACTAGCGGGGCGAATGAGCAGTTCTTC,CASSNSIGTSGANEQFF
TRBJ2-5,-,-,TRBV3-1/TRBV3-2,TGTGCCAGCAGTAGTAGCGGCTACCAAGAGACCCAGTACTTC,CASSSSGYQETQYF
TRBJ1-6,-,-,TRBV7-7,TGTGCCAGCAGCCCCAGCGGAGGACAGTACCGTTATTCACCCCTCCACTTT,CASSPSGGQYRYSPLHF
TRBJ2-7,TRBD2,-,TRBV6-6,TGTGCCAGCAGTTACTCCGCTAGCGGGGGGGCTAATGAGCAGTACTTC,CASSYSASGGANEQYF
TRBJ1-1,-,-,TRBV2,TGTGCCAGCAGTGAACACGGGGGGCATGAAGGGAACACTGAAGCTTTCTTT,CASSEHGGHEGNTEAFF
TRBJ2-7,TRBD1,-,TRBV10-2,TGCGCCAGCAGTGAGGGGACAGGGGGTGGCGAGCAGTACTTC,CASSEGTGGGEQYF
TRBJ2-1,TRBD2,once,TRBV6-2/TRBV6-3,TGTGCCAGCAGCCCCCTGACAAGCGGGGTCTACAATGAGCAGTTCTTC,CASSPLTSGVYNEQFF
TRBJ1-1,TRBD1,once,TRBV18,TGTGCCAGCTCACTCACAGGGGAGAACACTGAAGCTTTCTTT,CASSLTGENTEAFF
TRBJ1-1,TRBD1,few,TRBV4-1,TGCGCCAGCAGCCAAGAGCAGGGGGCCAGCACTGAAGCTTTCTTT,CASSQEQGASTEAFF
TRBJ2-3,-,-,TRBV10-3,TGTGCCATCAGTTCCCAGGCTCCAGGGGAAGATACGCAGTATTTT,CAISSQAPGEDTQYF
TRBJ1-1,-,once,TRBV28,TGTGCCAGCAGTCGTGGAGCTGAAGCTTTCTTT,CASSRGAEAFF
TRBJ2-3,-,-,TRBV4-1,TGCGCCAGCAGCCTAGAACGGTTGGTGCACACAGATACGCAGTATTTT,CASSLERLVHTDTQYF
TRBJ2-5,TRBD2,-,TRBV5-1,TGCGCCAGCAGCTTGGGTCCTAGCGGGGGAGTAGAAGAGACCCAGTACTTC,CASSLGPSGGVEETQYF
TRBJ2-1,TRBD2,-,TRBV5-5,TGTGCCAGCAGCTTAACTAGCGGGGACAATGAGCAGTTCTTC,CASSLTSGDNEQFF
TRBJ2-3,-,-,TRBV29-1,TGCAGCGTCATAGCTAGCACAGATACGCAGTATTTT,CSVIASTDTQYF
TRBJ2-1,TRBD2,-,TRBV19,TGTGCCAGTAGCCGTAGGACTAGCGGGGGGCAGTTTTTGGAAAATGAGCAGTTCTTC,CASSRRTSGGQFLENEQFF
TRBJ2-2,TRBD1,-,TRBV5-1,TGCGCCAGCAGCGGTACAGGGGGCCTCGGGGAGCTGTTTTTT,CASSGTGGLGELFF
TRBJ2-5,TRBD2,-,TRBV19,TGTGCCAGTAGTATATGGGCTAGCGGGGGGGCCGGGGAGACCCAGTACTTC,CASSIWASGGAGETQYF
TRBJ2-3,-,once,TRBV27,TGTGCCAGCAGGCTACAGGGAACAGATACGCAGTATTTT,CASRLQGTDTQYF
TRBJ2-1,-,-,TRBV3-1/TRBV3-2,TGTGCCAGCAGCGGCCCGGGCAATGAGCAGTTCTTC,CASSGPGNEQFF
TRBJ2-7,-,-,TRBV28,TGTGCCAGCAGCCCTAGTGGGGGCCTCTCTTACGAGCAGTACTTC,CASSPSGGLSYEQYF
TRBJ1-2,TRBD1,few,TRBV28,TGTGCCAGCAATACCGGACAGGGGGCGGGCGGCTACACCTTC,CASNTGQGAGGYTF
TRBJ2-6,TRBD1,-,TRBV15,TGTGCCACCAGCAGTACCGGGACAGGGGTTCCCGGGGCCAACGTCCTGACTTTC,CATSSTGTGVPGANVLTF
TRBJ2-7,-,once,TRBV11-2,TGTGCCAGCAGCTTAGGGTATGGAGACTACGAGCAGTACTTC,CASSLGYGDYEQYF
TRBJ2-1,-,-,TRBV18,TGTGCCAGCTCACCCAACAGGGCCAGCTCCTACAATGAGCAGTTCTTC,CASSPNRASSYNEQFF
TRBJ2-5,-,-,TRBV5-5,TGTGCCAGCAACTTGGCATGGAATACAGGGAAACACCAAGAGACCCAGTACTTC,CASNLAWNTGKHQETQYF
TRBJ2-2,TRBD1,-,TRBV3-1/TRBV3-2,TGTGCCAGCAGTCAAGATCAGGGGGCGAGGACCGGGGAGCTGTTTTTT,CASSQDQGARTGELFF
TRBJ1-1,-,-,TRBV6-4,TGTGCCAGCAGCGTAGCTATGAACACTGAAGCTTTCTTT,CASSVAMNTEAFF
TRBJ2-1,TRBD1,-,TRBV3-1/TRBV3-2,TGTGCCAGCAGCCCAGACAGGGCGATCTTCTCCTACAATGAGCAGTTCTTC,CASSPDRAIFSYNEQFF
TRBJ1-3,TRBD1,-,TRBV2,TGTGCCAGCAGGGGGGACAGGGGGCGCGAAAACACCATATATTTT,CASRGDRGRENTIYF
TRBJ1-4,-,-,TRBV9,TGTGCCAGCAGCGTAGGTTCAGGGCCAGAAAAACTGTTTTTT,CASSVGSGPEKLFF
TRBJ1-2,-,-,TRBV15,TGTGCCACCAGCAGAGATTCGTATGGCTACACCTTC,CATSRDSYGYTF
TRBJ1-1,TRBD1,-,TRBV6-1,TGTGCCAGCAGTGAAGGACAGGGGAACACTGAAGCTTTCTTT,CASSEGQGNTEAFF
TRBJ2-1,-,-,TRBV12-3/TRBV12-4,TGTGCCAGCAGTTTAGCACAGTACAATGAGCAGTTCTTC,CASSLAQYNEQFF
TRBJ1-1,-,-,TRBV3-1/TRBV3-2,TGTGCCAGCAGCCAAGTTTCGAACAGCATCACTGAAGCTTTCTTT,CASSQVSNSITEAFF
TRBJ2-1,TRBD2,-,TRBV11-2,TGTGCCAGCAGGCCTCAGGGCGGAGTAGCGGGGGGGTATTCGCTTGAGCAGTTCTTC,CASRPQGGVAGGYSLEQFF
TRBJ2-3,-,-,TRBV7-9,TGTGCCAGCAGCTCGTACAGGGATCACACAGATACGCAGTATTTT,CASSSYRDHTDTQYF
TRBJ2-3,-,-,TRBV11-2,TGTGCCAGCAGCTTATCTGGGGGGACAGATACGCAGTATTTT,CASSLSGGTDTQYF
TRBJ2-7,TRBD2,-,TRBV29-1,TGCAGCGTTGAAGATGCGGGGGACTACGAGCAGTACTTC,CSVEDAGDYEQYF
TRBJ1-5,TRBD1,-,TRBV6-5,TGTGCCAGCAGCCGACAGGGGTATAGCAATCAGCCCCAGCATTTT,CASSRQGYSNQPQHF
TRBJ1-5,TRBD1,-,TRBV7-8,TGTGCCAGCAGCTTAGCGGGGACAGACAATCAGCCCCAGCATTTT,CASSLAGTDNQPQHF
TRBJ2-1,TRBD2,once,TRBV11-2,TGTGCCAGCAGCTTAATGGCTAGCGGGGGCAATGAGCAGTTCTTC,CASSLMASGGNEQFF
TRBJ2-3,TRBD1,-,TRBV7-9,TGTGCCAGCAGCCCCCGGACAGGGATTACAGATACGCAGTATTTT,CASSPRTGITDTQYF
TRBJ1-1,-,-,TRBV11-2,TGTGCCAGCAGCGAATTGACAGGTCTTGAAGCTTTCTTT,CASSELTGLEAFF
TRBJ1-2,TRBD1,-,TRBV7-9,TGTGCCAGCAGCTTTGCCGGGACAGGGGGCCGTGGCTACACCTTC,CASSFAGTGGRGYTF
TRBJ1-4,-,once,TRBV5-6,TGTGCCAGCAGCGTTACAGGGTTGACTGAAAAACTGTTTTTT,CASSVTGLTEKLFF
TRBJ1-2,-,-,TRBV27,TGTGCCAGCAGTTTATCGTGGCAGGGAAACTATGGCTACACCTTC,CASSLSWQGNYGYTF
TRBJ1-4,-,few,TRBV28,TGTGCCAGCAGTTTAGGGACTAATGGTAATGAAAAACTGTTTTTT,CASSLGTNGNEKLFF
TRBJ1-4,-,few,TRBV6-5,TGTGCCAGCAGTTACTCGAGCTACCCCACTAATGAAAAACTGTTTTTT,CASSYSSYPTNEKLFF
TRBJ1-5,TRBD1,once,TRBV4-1,TGCGCCAGCAGCCAAGATCGCAGGGGGGATCAGCCCCAGCATTTT,CASSQDRRGDQPQHF
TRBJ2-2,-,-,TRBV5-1,TGCGCCAGCGGCCTGACGAACACCGGGGAGCTGTTTTTT,CASGLTNTGELFF
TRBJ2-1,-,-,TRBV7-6,TGTGCCAGCAGCGTTTCAGGGATAGAGCAGTTCTTC,CASSVSGIEQFF